This T cell receptor (beta chain) was sequenced for a study of T-cell reconstitution after alpha-beta-depleted transplantation in children. Findings and caveats of the study: Where some patients showed high TCRbeta diversity at day 60, it came from recipient T cells and thymic progenitors that had survived.

A library of TCRbeta sequences, prepared with unique molecular identifiers, was generated. Via MiXCR, TCRdb re-called the PCR reads, giving one row per CDR3 protein. The sample consists of some 140,000 distinct CDR3 sequences, roughly 9.7% of them appearing once. With respect to this clonotype: Its antigen is not known.

This clonotype was sampled from a girl in the first two years of life who had a stem cell transplant for combined immunodeficiency, so the T cells may come from the graft donor. Sequenced material: PBMCs, mostly from graft donor cells, taken 180 days after TCRalphabeta/CD19-depleted stem cell transplant.

The CDR3 DNA reads as TGTGCCAGCAGCTTTGTCGGACAGTTTAGCAATCAGCCCCAGCATTTT. Its translation is CASSFVGQFSNQPQHF. The chain joins TRBV7-2 to TRBJ1-5, with a tentative D call TRBD1 (6 bases). Trimming took 3 bases from V and 0 from J, leaving 12 bases between them. The CDR3 length is 16 residues. Germline CDR1 SGHTA, CDR2 FQGNSA. Full variable domain (rest looked up from reference TRBV7-2 and TRBJ1-5): GAGVSQSPSNKVTEKGKDVELRCDPISGHTALYWYRQSLGQGLEFLIYFQGNSAPDKSGLPSDRFSAERTGGSVSTLTIQRTQQEDSAVYLCASSFVGQFSNQPQHFGDGTRLSIL.